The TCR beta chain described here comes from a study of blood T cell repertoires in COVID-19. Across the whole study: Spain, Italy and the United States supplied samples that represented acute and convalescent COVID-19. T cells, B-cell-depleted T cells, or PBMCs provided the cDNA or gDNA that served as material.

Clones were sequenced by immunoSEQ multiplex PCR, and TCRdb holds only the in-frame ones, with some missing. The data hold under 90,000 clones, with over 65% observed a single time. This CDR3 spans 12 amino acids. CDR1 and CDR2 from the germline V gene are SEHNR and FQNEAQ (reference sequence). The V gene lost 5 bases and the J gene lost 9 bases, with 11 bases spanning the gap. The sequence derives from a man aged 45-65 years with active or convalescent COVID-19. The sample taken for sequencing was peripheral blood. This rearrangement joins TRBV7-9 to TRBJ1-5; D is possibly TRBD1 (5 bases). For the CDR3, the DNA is TGTGCCAGCAGCCATCGCGGGGGGCCCCAGCATTTT. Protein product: CASSHRGGPQHF.